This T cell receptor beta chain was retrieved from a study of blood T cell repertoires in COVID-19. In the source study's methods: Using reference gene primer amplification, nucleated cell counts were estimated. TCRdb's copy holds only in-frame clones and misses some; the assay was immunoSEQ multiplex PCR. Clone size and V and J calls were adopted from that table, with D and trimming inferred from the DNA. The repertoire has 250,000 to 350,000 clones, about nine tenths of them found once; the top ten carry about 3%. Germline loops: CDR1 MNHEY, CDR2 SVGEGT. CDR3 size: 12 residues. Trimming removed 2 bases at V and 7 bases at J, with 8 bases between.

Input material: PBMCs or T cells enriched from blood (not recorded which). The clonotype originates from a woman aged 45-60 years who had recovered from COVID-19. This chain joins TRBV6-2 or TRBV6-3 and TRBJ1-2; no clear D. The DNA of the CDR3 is TGTGCCAGCAGTTACGTCAGAAGTGGCTACACCTTC. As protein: CASSYVRSGYTF.